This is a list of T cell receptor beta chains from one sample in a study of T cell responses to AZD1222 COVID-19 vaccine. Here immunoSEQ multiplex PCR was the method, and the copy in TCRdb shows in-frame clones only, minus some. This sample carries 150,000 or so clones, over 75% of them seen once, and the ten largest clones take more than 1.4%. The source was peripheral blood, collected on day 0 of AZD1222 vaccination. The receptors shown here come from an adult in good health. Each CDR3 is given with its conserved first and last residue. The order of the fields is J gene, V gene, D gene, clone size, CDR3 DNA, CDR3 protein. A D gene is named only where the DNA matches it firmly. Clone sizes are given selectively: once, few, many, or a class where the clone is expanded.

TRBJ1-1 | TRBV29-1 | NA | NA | TGCAGCGGGGGGGACATTGAAGCTTTCTTT | CSGGDIEAFF
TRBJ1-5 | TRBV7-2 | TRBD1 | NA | TGTGCCAGCAGCCCGCATACAGGGGGAGGTCAGCCCCAGCATTTT | CASSPHTGGGQPQHF
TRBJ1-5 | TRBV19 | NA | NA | TGTGCCAGTAGTTACAGGGATAGCAATCAGCCCCAGCATTTT | CASSYRDSNQPQHF
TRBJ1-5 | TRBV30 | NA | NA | TGTGCCTGGACCCAAGGGGGGGCGAGCAATCAGCCCCAGCATTTT | CAWTQGGASNQPQHF
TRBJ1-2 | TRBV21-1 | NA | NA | TGTGCCAGCAGCACACTTGGCGGCTATGGCTACACCTTC | CASSTLGGYGYTF
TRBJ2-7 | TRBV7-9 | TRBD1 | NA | TGTGCCAGCAGCCAGGACAGGGGGGCTCTGGAGCAGTACTTC | CASSQDRGALEQYF
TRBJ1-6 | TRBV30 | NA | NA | TGTGCCTGGAGTGGAAAGAGTAATTCACCCCTCCACTTT | CAWSGKSNSPLHF
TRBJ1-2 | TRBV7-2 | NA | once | TGTGCCAGCAGCTACAATAACTATGGCTACACCTTC | CASSYNNYGYTF
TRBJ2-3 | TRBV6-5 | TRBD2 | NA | TGTGCCATAACACGGGGGGGCGTAGATACGCAGTATTTT | CAITRGGVDTQYF
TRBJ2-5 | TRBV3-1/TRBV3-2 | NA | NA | TGTGCCAGCAGCCAAGATCCCAGGCCAGGGCAAGAGACCCAGTACTTC | CASSQDPRPGQETQYF
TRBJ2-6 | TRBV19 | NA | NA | TGTGCCAGTAGTATGCCCCAGAGCTCTGGGGCCAACGTCCTGACTTTC | CASSMPQSSGANVLTF
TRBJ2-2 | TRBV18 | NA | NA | TGTGCCAGCTCACCGGAGGGGGGCTTGGCCGGGGAGCTGTTTTTT | CASSPEGGLAGELFF
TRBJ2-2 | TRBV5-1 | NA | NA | TGCGCCAGCAGCTTGGTCATCGTAGGTCGCGACACCGGGGAGCTGTTTTTT | CASSLVIVGRDTGELFF
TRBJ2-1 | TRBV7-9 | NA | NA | TGTGCCAGCAGCTTAGGTGTCGTAGGAGTGGCGGTAAATGAGCAGTTCTTC | CASSLGVVGVAVNEQFF
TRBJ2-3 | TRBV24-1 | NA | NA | TGTGCCACCAGTGATTCCCCCCGAAACAGACTAGGACCGGTCACAGATACGCAGTATTTT | CATSDSPRNRLGPVTDTQYF
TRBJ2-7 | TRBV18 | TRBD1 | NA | TGTGCCAGCACCCCGGACAGACAGGGCAACGAGCAGTACTTC | CASTPDRQGNEQYF
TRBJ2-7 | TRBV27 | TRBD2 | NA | TGTGCCAGCAAGGCTAGCGGAGGCTTCTACGAGCAGTACTTC | CASKASGGFYEQYF
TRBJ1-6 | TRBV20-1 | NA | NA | TGCAGTGCTAGTCGGGCAAACAGGGCTGGTAATTCACCCCTCCACTTT | CSASRANRAGNSPLHF
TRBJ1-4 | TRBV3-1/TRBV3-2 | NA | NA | TGTGCCAGCAGCCACGAACAGGCTAGAATTAGTTTGGAGGAAAAACTGTTTTTT | CASSHEQARISLEEKLFF
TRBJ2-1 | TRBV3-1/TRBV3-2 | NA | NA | TGTGCCAGCACCCCGGATGCGCAGGCTGAGCAGTTCTTC | CASTPDAQAEQFF
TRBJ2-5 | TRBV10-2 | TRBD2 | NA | TGCGCCAGCAGTGAGTCGGGGGGTAGCGGGAGCGGGGGCCAAGAGACCCAGTACTTC | CASSESGGSGSGGQETQYF
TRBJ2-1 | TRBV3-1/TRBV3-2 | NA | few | TGTGCCAGCAGCCAATTTCGACCACCGGCCGATGAGCAGTTCTTC | CASSQFRPPADEQFF
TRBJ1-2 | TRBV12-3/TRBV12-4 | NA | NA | TGTGCCAGCAGTTTGGGATGGTACGGCTACACCTTC | CASSLGWYGYTF
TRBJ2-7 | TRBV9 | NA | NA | TGTGCCAGCAGCGTAGGCGGGCACACCTACGAGCAGTACTTC | CASSVGGHTYEQYF
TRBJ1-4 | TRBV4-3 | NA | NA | TGCGCCAGCGCGGGGGGGGCAAGCAGTGAAAAACTGTTTTTT | CASAGGASSEKLFF
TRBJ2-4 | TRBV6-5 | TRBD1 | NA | TGTGCCAGCTCGACAGGGCTCCTAAACATTCAGTACTTC | CASSTGLLNIQYF
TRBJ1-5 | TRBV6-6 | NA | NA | TGTGCCAGCAGTTACTCGACCCCCGGCAATCAGCCCCAGCATTTT | CASSYSTPGNQPQHF
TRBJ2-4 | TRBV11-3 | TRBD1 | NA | TGTGCCAGCAGCCGGACAGGGTTGGCCAAAAACATTCAGTACTTC | CASSRTGLAKNIQYF
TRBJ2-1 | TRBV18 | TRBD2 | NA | TGTGCCAGCTCACGGTACGGGACTAGCGGAACCTACAATGAGCAGTTCTTC | CASSRYGTSGTYNEQFF
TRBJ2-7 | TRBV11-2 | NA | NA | TGTGCCAGCAGCCCCCGTGGGGAGACCTACGAGCAGTACTTC | CASSPRGETYEQYF
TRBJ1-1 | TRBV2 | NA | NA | TGTGCCAGCAGCGTCCTCAGAGACAGAGCAGAAGCTTTCTTT | CASSVLRDRAEAFF
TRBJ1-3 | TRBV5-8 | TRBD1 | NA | TGTGCCAGCAGCTTGTTGGGACAGGGGATCTCTGGAAACACCATATATTTT | CASSLLGQGISGNTIYF
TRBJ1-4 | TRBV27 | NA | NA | TGTGCCAGCAGTCCATTAAGGTCTCTGGCAAATGAAAAACTGTTTTTT | CASSPLRSLANEKLFF
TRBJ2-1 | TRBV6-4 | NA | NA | TGTGCCAGCAGTGACTTCTCTTCTCTGATCAATGAGCAGTTCTTC | CASSDFSSLINEQFF
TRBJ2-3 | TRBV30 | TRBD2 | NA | TGTGCCTGGACCCCTGGAGTAGCGGGAATAGATACGCAGTATTTT | CAWTPGVAGIDTQYF
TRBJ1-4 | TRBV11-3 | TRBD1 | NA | TGTGCCAGCAGCCTGAACCTAGGGGGCAGCGGTGAAAAACTGTTTTTT | CASSLNLGGSGEKLFF
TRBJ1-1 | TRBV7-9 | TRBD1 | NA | TGTGCCAGCAGCCCCCGGACAGGGCGAGGTGTGGACACTGAAGCTTTCTTT | CASSPRTGRGVDTEAFF
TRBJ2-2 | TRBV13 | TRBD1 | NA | TGTGCCAGCAGCACACAGGACAGGGCGGCGAGCACCGGGGAGCTGTTTTTT | CASSTQDRAASTGELFF
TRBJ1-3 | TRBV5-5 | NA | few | TGTGCCACACGGGGTCACGCTCTGGGAAACACCATATATTTT | CATRGHALGNTIYF
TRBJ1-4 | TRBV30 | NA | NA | TGTGCCTGGAGTACAGGACAGAGAGTTAATGAAAAACTGTTTTTT | CAWSTGQRVNEKLFF
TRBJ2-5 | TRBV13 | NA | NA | TGTGCCAGCAGCTCCGGACAGTCGCTACGAGGGACCCAGTACTTC | CASSSGQSLRGTQYF
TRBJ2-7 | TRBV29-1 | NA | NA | TGCAGCGTTGGCGTCAGGGTCTTCGACGAGCAGTACTTC | CSVGVRVFDEQYF
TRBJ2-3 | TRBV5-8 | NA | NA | TGTGCCAGCAGCCCGAACAACAGGGACCGAGGGGATACGCAGTATTTT | CASSPNNRDRGDTQYF
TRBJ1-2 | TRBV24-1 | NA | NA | TGTGCCACCAGTGATTTACAGGGACATGGCTACACCTTC | CATSDLQGHGYTF
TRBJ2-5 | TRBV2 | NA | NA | TGTGCCAGCGGAGGGCTGGAGACCCAGTACTTC | CASGGLETQYF
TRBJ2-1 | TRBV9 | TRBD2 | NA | TGTGCCAGCAGCGTATATACTAGCGGGGGGCCCGATGAGCAGTTCTTC | CASSVYTSGGPDEQFF
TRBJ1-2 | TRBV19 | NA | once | TGTGCCAGTAAGAGGCAGTCCCTTTCAGAGTATGGCTACACCTTC | CASKRQSLSEYGYTF
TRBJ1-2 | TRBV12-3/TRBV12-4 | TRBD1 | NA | TGTGCCAGCAGCGGGGACAGGGCTAGCGGCTACACCTTC | CASSGDRASGYTF